This paragraph reports one T cell receptor beta chain. What it binds is not known. The data derive from a study of cytotoxic CD8 clonotypes in ibrutinib-treated CLL. The CDR3 totals 14 residues. V lost 0 bases and J lost 8, with 14 bases in between. Germline V CDR1 and CDR2: GTSNPN, SVGIG (reference sequence). General study findings and limits: Upon ibrutinib response clonality rose, and upon progression it fell back toward baseline.

The intended depth for sequencing was 1 in 200,000 to 1 in 1 million T cells. Profiling relied on immunoSEQ multiplex PCR, and the TCRdb table lists in-frame clones only, not all of them. Among fewer than 200,000 clones, less than 85% were seen once, and the ten largest hold roughly 4.6%. The V and J genes are TRBV30 and TRBJ2-1; D could derive from TRBD1 or TRBD2 (5 bases each). The sample here was PBMCs, taken after 24 months of ibrutinib treatment. This sequence was found in a human donor with chronic lymphocytic leukemia. CDR3 nucleotides: TGTGCCTGGAGTGTGGGACCCCTCAGGGATGAGCAGTTCTTC. Translation gives CAWSVGPLRDEQFF.